This TCR beta chain derives from a study of shared clonotypes between healthy human individuals. Notes on the study in general: Sorted-subset samples were not fully sequenced, rarefaction indicated.

A note on this clone: Its antigen is undetermined.

V gave up 5 bases and J gave up 8 bases; unmatched junction bases: 9. The CDR3 consists of 14 residues. Germline loops: CDR1 KGHSH, CDR2 LQKENI. Profiled with immunoSEQ multiplex PCR; TCRdb holds only in-frame clones, not every one. Here the sample spans about 2.4 million clones, 80% to 95% being singletons. This TCR was sampled from a man younger than 35 in good health. Some clones in this sample may be carry-over from other donors' samples. The sample comprised naive CD4+ T cells from PBMCs. Specified subset: CD45RA+ positively selected. The rearrangement joins TRBV18 to TRBJ2-3; TRBD2 aligns across 8 bases. CDR3 sequence (DNA): TGTGCCAGCTCATCCCGCGGCCTAGCGGGTACGCAGTATTTT. Translated: CASSSRGLAGTQYF.